Listed here are 3 T cell receptor beta chains from one sample, sequenced in a study of cytomegalovirus exposure and HLA in healthy donors. Primers for the PCR totalled 60 Vbeta and 13 Jbeta. Assay: immunoSEQ multiplex PCR; the TCRdb copy retains only in-frame clones and omits some. This table holds 60,000 to 70,000 clones, around 80% found once. The sequenced sample consisted of PBMCs. Every receptor here comes from a man in his forties or fifties in good health and CMV-seronegative.

This chain uses TRBV27 with TRBJ1-5; TRBD1 might be the D (5 bases). The V and J ends lost 2 bases and 5 bases respectively, with 13 bases between them. CDR3 size: 15 residues. CDR1 MNHEY and CDR2 SMNVEV come from the germline V gene (reference sequence). The DNA of the CDR3 is TGTGCCAGCAGTTTACAGGGACTAGGGTATCAGCCCCAGCATTTT. This translates into CASSLQGLGYQPQHF.

J is TRBJ2-1 and V is TRBV29-1, with a tentative D call TRBD1 (5 bases). The CDR3 has 13 amino acids. The V end lost 8 bases, the J end lost 7 bases, and 18 bases lay between the germline ends. Germline loops: CDR1 SQVTM, CDR2 ANQGSEA. CDR3 nucleotide sequence: TGCAGCATAACACCAGGGAAATTGAATGAGCAGTTCTTC. Its translation: CSITPGKLNEQFF.

In its sample, this clone was seen a few times. The chain uses TRBV7-9 and TRBJ2-2; D ambiguous. This CDR3 spans 12 amino acids. In germline, CDR1 is SEHNR, CDR2 FQNEAQ (reference sequence). V lost 3 bases and J lost 7, with 6 bases in between. In nucleotides, the CDR3 is TGTGCCAGCAGCTTCCCCGGCGGGGAGCTGTTTTTT. Amino acid sequence: CASSFPGGELFF.